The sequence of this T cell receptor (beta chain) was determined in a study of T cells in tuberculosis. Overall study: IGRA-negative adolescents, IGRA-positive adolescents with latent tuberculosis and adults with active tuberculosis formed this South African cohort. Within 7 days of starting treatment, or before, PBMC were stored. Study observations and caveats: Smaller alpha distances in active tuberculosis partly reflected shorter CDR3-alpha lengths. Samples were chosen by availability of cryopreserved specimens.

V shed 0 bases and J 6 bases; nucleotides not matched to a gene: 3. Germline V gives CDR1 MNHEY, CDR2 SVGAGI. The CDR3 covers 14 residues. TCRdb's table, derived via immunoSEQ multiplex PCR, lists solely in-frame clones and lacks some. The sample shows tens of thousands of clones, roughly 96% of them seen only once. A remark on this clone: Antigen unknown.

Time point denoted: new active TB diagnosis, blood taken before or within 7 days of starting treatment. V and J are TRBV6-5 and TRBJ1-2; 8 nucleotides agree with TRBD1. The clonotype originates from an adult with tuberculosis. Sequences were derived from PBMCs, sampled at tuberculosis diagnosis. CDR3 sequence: CASSYSETGDGYTF. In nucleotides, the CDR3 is TGTGCCAGCAGTTACTCGGAGACAGGGGATGGCTACACCTTC.